This TCR beta chain was sequenced during a study of cytomegalovirus exposure and HLA in healthy donors. Findings and caveats of the study: Analyses of presence/absence relied on an assumption of roughly uniform sequencing depth across donors. HLA allele associations emerged for roughly 17,000 TCR beta sequences in a later analysis, at 0.05 false discovery rate. Productive status was seen about 90% or about 30% of the time for most TCR beta V segments in an earlier analysis. A later look showed TCR association rates differing by HLA locus, highest for DRB1 and lowest for HLA-C.

Germline values: CDR1 SGDLS, CDR2 YYNGEE. This CDR3 spans 14 amino acids. The junction had 7 bases not matched to a gene; V was cut back by 2 bases and J by 5 bases. With regard to this clone: What it recognizes is unknown.

Researchers ran the PCR with 60 Vbeta and 13 Jbeta primers. Here immunoSEQ multiplex PCR was the method, and the copy in TCRdb shows in-frame clones only, minus some. The table shows 100,000 or so clones, with over 65% occurring only once. The TCR comes from a woman aged 40 to 49 in good health and CMV-seropositive. Sequencing was carried out using PBMCs. The V gene is TRBV9, the J gene TRBJ2-7, with 7 nucleotides matching TRBD2. The CDR3 reads CASSVGKRGHEQYF. In DNA, the CDR3 is TGTGCCAGCAGCGTTGGAAAGCGGGGCCACGAGCAGTACTTC.